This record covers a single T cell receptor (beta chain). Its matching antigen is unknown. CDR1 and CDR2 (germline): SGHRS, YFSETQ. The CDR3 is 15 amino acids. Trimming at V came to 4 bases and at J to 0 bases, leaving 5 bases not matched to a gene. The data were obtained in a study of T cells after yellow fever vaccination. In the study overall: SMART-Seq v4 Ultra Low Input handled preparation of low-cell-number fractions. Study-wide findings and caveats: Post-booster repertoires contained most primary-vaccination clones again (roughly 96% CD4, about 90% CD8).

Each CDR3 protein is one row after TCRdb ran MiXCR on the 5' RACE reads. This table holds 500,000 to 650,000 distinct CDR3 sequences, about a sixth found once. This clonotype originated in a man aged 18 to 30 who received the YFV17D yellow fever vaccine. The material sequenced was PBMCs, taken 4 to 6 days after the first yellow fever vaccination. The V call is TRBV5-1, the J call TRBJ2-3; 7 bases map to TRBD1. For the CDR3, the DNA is TGCGCCAGCAGCCGATGGACAGGCAGCACAGATACGCAGTATTTT. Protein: CASSRWTGSTDTQYF.